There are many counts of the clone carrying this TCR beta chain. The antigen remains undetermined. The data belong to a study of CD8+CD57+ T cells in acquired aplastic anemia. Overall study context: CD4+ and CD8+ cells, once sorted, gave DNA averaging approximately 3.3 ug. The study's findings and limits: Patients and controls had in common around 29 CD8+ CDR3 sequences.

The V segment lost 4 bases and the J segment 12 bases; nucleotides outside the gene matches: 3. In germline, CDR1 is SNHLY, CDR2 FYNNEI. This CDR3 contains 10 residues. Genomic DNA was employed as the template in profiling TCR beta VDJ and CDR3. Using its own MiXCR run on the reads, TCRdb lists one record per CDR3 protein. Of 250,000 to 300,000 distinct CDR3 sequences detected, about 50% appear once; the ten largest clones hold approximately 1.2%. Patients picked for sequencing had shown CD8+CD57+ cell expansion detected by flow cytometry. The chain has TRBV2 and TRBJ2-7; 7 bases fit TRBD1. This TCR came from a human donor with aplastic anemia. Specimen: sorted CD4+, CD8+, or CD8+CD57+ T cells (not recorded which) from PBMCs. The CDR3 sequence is CASSVGTAYF. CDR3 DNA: TGTGCCAGCAGTGTTGGGACAGCGTACTTC.